This TCR beta chain was sequenced during a study of naive and memory T cell subsets. An equimolar mix of two oligonucleotides served as the beta constant-region primer for TRBC1 and TRBC2. The ligated cDNA underwent four PCR rounds using SP2 and nested alpha and beta constant-region primers. Ligation attached a single-stranded oligonucleotide with a 12-nucleotide UMI and the SP2 primer to the cDNA 3' end. TCRdb re-called the UMI-ligation and nested PCR reads with MiXCR, one entry per CDR3 protein. The data contain 100,000 to 150,000 distinct CDR3 sequences, 35% to 45% of them singletons. This clonotype showed up just a few times. The length of the CDR3 is 16 residues. Germline assignment: CDR1 SNHLY and CDR2 FYNNEI. The V and J ends lost 9 bases and 5 bases, in that order; junction bases with no gene match: 8.

Sample: central memory CD4+ T cells from blood. The receptor was derived from a human donor in good health. The chain recombines TRBV2 with TRBJ2-2; 14 bases line up with TRBD2. The CDR3: CASKKGLAGETGELFF. The CDR3 DNA sequence: TGTGCCAGTAAAAAGGGACTAGCGGGAGAAACCGGGGAGCTGTTTTTT.